The clone carrying this T cell receptor beta chain has ten or more counts. Its antigen is unidentified. These data originate in a study of T-cell memory formation after mild COVID-19. The overall study: There were largely donor-specific TCR clusters. Study-wide results and limits: Pre-infection memory already had some responding clones, implying cross-reactive memory joined. Clones contracting over day 15 to 85 were CD4/CD8 balanced, with later expanders leaning CD4+. Confirmation of SARS-CoV-2 specificity was lacking for second-wave clones peaking day 37.

This CDR3 has 15 amino acids. V lost 2 bases, J lost 7 bases, and 9 bases stayed unmatched. Looked up from germline, CDR1 is SGHTA and CDR2 is FQGNSA. TCRdb re-analysed the 5' RACE reads in MiXCR, keeping a single row per CDR3 protein. The sample shows 200,000 to 250,000 distinct CDR3 sequences, roughly 10% of them seen only once. V gene TRBV7-2 combines with J gene TRBJ2-3, with TRBD2 matching 7 bases. This TCR was recovered from a young man who had mild COVID-19 (a few samples of this study predate the infection). Cell type and time point are not known. Sequenced material: PBMCs or a T cell subset sorted from them (not recorded which). In DNA form, the CDR3 reads TGTGCCAGCAGCTTAACGGGACTATCGTGGCATACGCAGTATTTT. Its translation is CASSLTGLSWHTQYF.